The 9 T cell receptor beta chains given below trace back to one sample, sequenced in a study of OX40 agonist ivuxolimab in advanced cancers. Measured with immunoSEQ multiplex PCR; TCRdb has only the in-frame clones, and not every one. This table has about 94,000 clones, about nine tenths appearing once. The sequencing used CD4+ or CD8+ T cells sorted from blood, collected in a trial of the OX40 agonist ivuxolimab. The source is an adult with an advanced solid tumor such as melanoma, head and neck, liver or kidney cancer.

The chain has TRBV6-6 and TRBJ1-2, with 8 positions matching TRBD1. The CDR3 contains 13 residues. Germline values: CDR1 MNHNY, CDR2 SVGAGI (reference sequence). V dropped 6 bases and J dropped 2; count of bases not matched to a gene: 2. The CDR3 DNA sequence: TGTGCCAGCAGCCCAGGGGGCAACTATGGCTACACCTTC. The encoded protein is CASSPGGNYGYTF.

This chain uses TRBV7-2 with TRBJ1-4; the D is unclear. This CDR3 comprises 11 residues. Germline V lookup: CDR1 SGHTA, CDR2 FQGNSA. V lost 8 bases and J 8 bases, leaving 9 bases between the germline ends. The CDR3 DNA follows: TGTGCCAGCCGGAACGGGGAAAAACTGTTTTTT. Its protein product is CASRNGEKLFF. Combining the CDR3 with reference TRBV7-2 and TRBJ1-4 gives the whole variable domain GAGVSQSPSNKVTEKGKDVELRCDPISGHTALYWYRQSLGQGLEFLIYFQGNSAPDKSGLPSDRFSAERTGGSVSTLTIQRTQQEDSAVYLCASRNGEKLFFGSGTQLSVL.

This clone occurred once. This chain connects TRBV5-1 to TRBJ1-3, with TRBD1 matching over 9 bases. The CDR3 is 16 amino acids. Germline V CDR1 and CDR2: SGHRS, YFSETQ. Trimming removed 3 bases from V and 0 bases from J; junction bases left unmatched: 4. The CDR3 is CASSSGTGISGNTIYF. The CDR3 nucleotides are TGCGCCAGCAGCTCCGGGACAGGGATCTCTGGAAACACCATATATTTT.

The rearrangement uses TRBV29-1 and TRBJ2-4; D is unresolved. V lost 5 bases and J 1 base, leaving 15 bases between the germline ends. CDR3 length: 15 amino acids. Per germline, CDR1 SQVTM and CDR2 ANQGSEA. The CDR3 is CSVYGYQGAKNIQYF. DNA of the CDR3: TGCAGCGTTTACGGATATCAAGGGGCCAAAAACATTCAGTACTTC.

The CDR3 DNA sequence: TGTGCCAGCAGCTTAGATTGGAGTCAGCCCCAGCATTTT. It translates to CASSLDWSQPQHF. The rearrangement joins TRBV7-6 to TRBJ1-5; D remains unclear. The germline gives CDR1 SGHVS, CDR2 FNYEAQ. Trimming pared 1 base from V and 6 bases from J, leaving 7 bases between. This CDR3 is 13 amino acids long.

This chain joins TRBV9 and TRBJ2-1; maybe TRBD2 (6 bases). The V end was cut by 3 bases, the J end by 12 bases, with 19 bases between. The CDR3 loop spans 14 amino acids. CDR1 SGDLS and CDR2 YYNGEE come from the germline V gene. CDR3 sequence: CASSERGEAGRQFF. CDR3 sequence (DNA): TGTGCCAGCAGCGAGAGAGGGGAGGCGGGGAGGCAGTTCTTC.

This clone was counted between two and nine times. V usage is TRBV19 and J usage is TRBJ2-4; D gene unclear. V was clipped by 1 base and J by 0 bases, with 7 bases between them. Germline CDR1 is LNHDA and CDR2 is SQIVND (reference sequence). The CDR3 totals 15 residues. CDR3 region: CASSIGREAKNIQYF. CDR3 DNA sequence: TGTGCCAGTAGTATAGGCAGAGAAGCCAAAAACATTCAGTACTTC.

This clone was counted a single time. This rearrangement joins TRBV11-1 to TRBJ1-4, with D unclear. Trimming cost V 4 bases and J 8 bases, with 17 bases left between them. CDR1 and CDR2 from the germline V gene are SGHAT and FQDESV (reference sequence). The CDR3 extends over 15 amino acids. CDR3 sequence (DNA): TGTGCCAGCAGCTCCTCGGGGTCGAGGCTAGAAAAACTGTTTTTT. It codes for CASSSSGSRLEKLFF.

This chain uses TRBV14 with TRBJ2-1; TRBD2 aligns across 14 bases. This CDR3 has 15 amino acids. After removal of 5 bases from V and 6 bases from J, the junction contained 3 bases not matched to a gene. The germline CDR1 and CDR2 sequences are SGHDN and FVKESK. CDR3 DNA sequence: TGTGCCAGCAGCGTCGGACTAGCGGGGGGCAATGAGCAGTTCTTC. Its translation is CASSVGLAGGNEQFF.